This TCR beta chain was documented in a study of CD8+ T cells in alopecia areata. Study-wide points: Higher clonality than in normal scalp was seen in lesional scalp, especially alopecia totalis/universalis.

This clone came up a few times. The antigen remains unidentified. The length of the CDR3 is 15 residues. V trimming: 6 bases; J trimming: 0 bases; junction bases outside the gene matches: 7. CDR1 KGHSH and CDR2 LQKENI come from the germline V gene. RNA, once extracted, was reverse transcribed into cDNA for use as the sequencing template. Assay: immunoSEQ multiplex PCR; the TCRdb copy retains only in-frame clones and omits some. The sample lists 93,000 or so clones; around three fifths were seen once. Sequencing was performed on CD4+ T cells sorted from blood. The chain recombines TRBV18 with TRBJ1-1; the match to TRBD1 covers 7 bases. The clonotype was recovered from a human donor in good health. The chain's CDR3 is CASSLGTVMNTEAFF. The CDR3 DNA follows: TGTGCCAGCTCTCTCGGGACAGTGATGAACACTGAAGCTTTCTTT.